This T cell receptor beta chain derives from a study of CD8+ T cells in alopecia areata (dated by TCRdb to 2017 to 2018). Study-level background: Treated patients were enrolled in an open-label pilot trial of oral tofacitinib at 5 to 10 mg twice daily for moderate-to-severe alopecia areata. High-throughput TCRbeta sequencing was used to examine T cell clonal expansion in alopecia areata in both the C3H/HeJ mouse model and human patients. Biopsies were taken from tofacitinib-treated patients at baseline and again at 4 and 24 weeks into treatment, and several of those patients also had a later scalp biopsy. TCRbeta CDR3 regions were amplified by immunoSEQ multiplex PCR with 35 Vbeta forward and 13 Jbeta reverse primers. RNA came from the PAXgene miRNA kit for fixed scalp, the miRNeasy kit for PBMCs, and the RNeasy kit for mouse skin. Human TCRbeta sequencing covered scalp tissue and sorted CD4+ and CD8+ peripheral blood T cells from patchy and totalis/universalis alopecia areata patients and healthy controls. Tofacitinib was administered for 6 to 18 months, and 6 months of follow-up off drug were then conducted to assess delayed response and recurrence. Scalp clonality was compared among normal scalp (n=4), patchy alopecia areata scalp (n=8), and alopecia totalis/universalis scalp (n=8). In treated patients, disease severity was measured using the SALT score, which gives the percentage of scalp surface area affected.

The library was obtained by the immunoSEQ multiplex PCR assay. For TCR sequencing, RNA was extracted from every sample and reverse transcribed into cDNA to serve as template. SuperScript III was used to make first-strand cDNA, primed with a 2:1 mix of oligo-dT and random hexamers. A synthetic immune receptor repertoire was used to gauge amplification bias, and whatever bias remained was removed computationally. The original methods were these. Raw reads were preprocessed to remove errors, and CDR3 was defined according to IMGT conventions as the region from the conserved cysteine to phenylalanine. Clonality was computed as 1 minus the Shannon entropy, with the entropy normalized by log2 of the number of productive unique TCRs. Scalp TCRbeta sequences were cross-referenced with sorted blood CD4 and CD8 repertoires so that the CD4 or CD8 identity of scalp clones could be inferred. The source is immuneACCESS, and TCRdb retained only in-frame sequences with V and J called. Part of the clones is not carried over; for the studies checked, unresolved V genes explain less than half of this, and the remainder is unexplained. The V and J calls and clone size are taken from that table; D and trimming were inferred from the DNA. The sample records fewer than 150,000 clones, 56% of which are singletons. Jointly, the top ten make up approximately 3.6% of the sample.

Points the paper makes about the study in general: TCR sequences shared between patients were less clear than in mice, possibly partly because of HLA diversity in the patient population. Scalp clonality and the number of expanded CD8+ clones among the top 100 scalp clones were significantly decreased by tofacitinib. Unlike mouse skin, which is dominated by gammadelta T cells, normal human skin has resident alphabeta T cells that are also sequenced, and this complicates analysis of the scalp TCR repertoire. Many expanded lesional clones persisted in scalp and blood during tofacitinib treatment, which may partly explain relapse after stopping treatment. Compared with normal scalp, lesional scalp, particularly in alopecia totalis/universalis, had higher clonality and more expanded CD8+ clones, which suggests antigenic drive. The treated cohort was small, with a single nonresponder, so links between baseline CD8+ expansion and response need larger studies.

The trim is 4 bases for V and 6 bases for J, with a gap of 12 bases between the germline ends. The germline V gene specifies ENHRY as CDR1 and SYGVKD as CDR2. Spanning cysteine to phenylalanine, the CDR3 consists of 13 amino acids. Solely the CDR3 DNA is kept, with 39 bases framed from the first base. In light of the paper, this sample's time point label describes: roughly 26 weeks on oral tofacitinib. Reading the label with the study, this specimen's treatment or condition is: oral pan-JAK inhibitor, 5-10 mg twice daily. Lesional scalp punch biopsies and peripheral blood were collected from alopecia areata patients. After PBMCs were isolated by density centrifugation and stained for CD3, CD4 and CD8, a FACSAria was used to sort CD4+ and CD8+ T cells. On this clone: The target of this receptor is not known. No base quality information exists; no much larger clone differs at one position.

The sequence joins TRBV10-3 to TRBJ1-2; the D gene is not confidently resolved. This TCR was recovered from a human donor with alopecia areata. Sequenced here: CD4+ T cells sorted from blood, sampled at week 24, from a patient treated with tofacitinib. The nucleotides are TGTGCCATCAGTGGTAAAAGGGTGGATGGCTACACCTTC. Translated, this is CAISGKRVDGYTF.